The rows below give T cell receptor beta chains drawn from one sample of a study of T cell clones after liver transplantation. The data were produced by immunoSEQ multiplex PCR, yet TCRdb's version contains in-frame clones alone and is incomplete. The sample lists over 45,000 clones, over 55% seen once, with 9.9% in the top ten. Sequencing was performed on CD4+ T cells from blood, taken around 4.5 years after liver transplant. These receptors originate from a human patient who received a liver transplant. Some T cells may trace back to the graft donor. Both conserved end residues are part of each CDR3.

V gene	CDR3 length	J gene	CDR3 protein
TRBV6-5	15	TRBJ2-7	CASIGDSGGAYEQYF
TRBV6-6	15	TRBJ1-5	CASSYTTGGNQPQHF
TRBV7-3	13	TRBJ1-1	CASSLFVNTEAFF
TRBV7-9	13	TRBJ2-7	CATGREPLYEQYF
TRBV27	14	TRBJ1-6	CASSPGQDNSPLHF
TRBV6-5	16	TRBJ1-6	CASSLTGSSYNSPLHF
TRBV6-5	14	TRBJ2-7	CASSRETGSYEQYF
TRBV6-1	14	TRBJ1-5	CASQADNSNQPQHF
TRBV19	14	TRBJ2-7	CASSTSQGLYEQYF
TRBV4-1	18	TRBJ2-2	CASSQDLFGLGNTGELFF
TRBV6-1	12	TRBJ1-6	CASREGPTPLHF
TRBV6-1	14	TRBJ1-2	CASRRDRTNYGYTF
TRBV5-5	16	TRBJ1-1	CASSLSRQGAWVEAFF
TRBV10-3	17	TRBJ2-3	CAISESLGLGVADTQYF
TRBV10-2	13	TRBJ1-2	CASSETRDYGYTF
TRBV5-1	15	TRBJ2-1	CASSPGLAGDNEQFF
TRBV11-1	12	TRBJ2-2	CASSRGAGELFF
TRBV9	14	TRBJ2-7	CASPHRTGYHEQYF
TRBV6-6	14	TRBJ1-2	CASSSGPFAYGYTF
TRBV4-1	16	TRBJ1-4	CASSQGWGRSREKLFF
TRBV7-2	13	TRBJ2-3	CASSLEGAGTQYF
TRBV27	14	TRBJ2-7	CASSLVVGLGEQYF
TRBV27	12	TRBJ1-5	CASSFPNQPQHF
TRBV28	15	TRBJ1-5	CASRAYRVGNQPQHF
TRBV25-1	16	TRBJ1-1	CASSAPAGQTNTEAFF
TRBV10-3	15	TRBJ1-6	CAINTEQGNNSPLHF
TRBV5-1	15	TRBJ1-4	CASSWGGGGHEKLFF
TRBV28	14	TRBJ1-2	CASSDRDPPYGYTF
TRBV7-8	16	TRBJ2-2	CASSRSGGSNTGELFF
TRBV10-1	14	TRBJ2-7	CASSPKGHSYEQYF
TRBV19	13	TRBJ1-2	CASREDRRYGYTF
TRBV11-2	15	TRBJ2-5	CASSFSIGRGETQYF
TRBV29-1	14	TRBJ2-3	CSVVLAGTTDTQYF
TRBV7-2	16	TRBJ1-6	CASSLDTGGKNSPLHF
TRBV11-3	14	TRBJ2-3	CASSSGQSTDTQYF
TRBV7-2	15	TRBJ2-7	CASSHTGQGIYEQYF
TRBV6-1	17	TRBJ2-6	CASSEGRGSSGANVLTF
TRBV2	13	TRBJ2-2	CASSDRGPGELFF
TRBV6-4	17	TRBJ1-5	CASSVSGQSVTNQPQHF
TRBV14	16	TRBJ2-2	CASSQRTGSDTGELFF
TRBV19	16	TRBJ2-5	CASSTRTSGAPETQYF
TRBV29-1	15	TRBJ2-3	CSVGEGLGDTDTQYF